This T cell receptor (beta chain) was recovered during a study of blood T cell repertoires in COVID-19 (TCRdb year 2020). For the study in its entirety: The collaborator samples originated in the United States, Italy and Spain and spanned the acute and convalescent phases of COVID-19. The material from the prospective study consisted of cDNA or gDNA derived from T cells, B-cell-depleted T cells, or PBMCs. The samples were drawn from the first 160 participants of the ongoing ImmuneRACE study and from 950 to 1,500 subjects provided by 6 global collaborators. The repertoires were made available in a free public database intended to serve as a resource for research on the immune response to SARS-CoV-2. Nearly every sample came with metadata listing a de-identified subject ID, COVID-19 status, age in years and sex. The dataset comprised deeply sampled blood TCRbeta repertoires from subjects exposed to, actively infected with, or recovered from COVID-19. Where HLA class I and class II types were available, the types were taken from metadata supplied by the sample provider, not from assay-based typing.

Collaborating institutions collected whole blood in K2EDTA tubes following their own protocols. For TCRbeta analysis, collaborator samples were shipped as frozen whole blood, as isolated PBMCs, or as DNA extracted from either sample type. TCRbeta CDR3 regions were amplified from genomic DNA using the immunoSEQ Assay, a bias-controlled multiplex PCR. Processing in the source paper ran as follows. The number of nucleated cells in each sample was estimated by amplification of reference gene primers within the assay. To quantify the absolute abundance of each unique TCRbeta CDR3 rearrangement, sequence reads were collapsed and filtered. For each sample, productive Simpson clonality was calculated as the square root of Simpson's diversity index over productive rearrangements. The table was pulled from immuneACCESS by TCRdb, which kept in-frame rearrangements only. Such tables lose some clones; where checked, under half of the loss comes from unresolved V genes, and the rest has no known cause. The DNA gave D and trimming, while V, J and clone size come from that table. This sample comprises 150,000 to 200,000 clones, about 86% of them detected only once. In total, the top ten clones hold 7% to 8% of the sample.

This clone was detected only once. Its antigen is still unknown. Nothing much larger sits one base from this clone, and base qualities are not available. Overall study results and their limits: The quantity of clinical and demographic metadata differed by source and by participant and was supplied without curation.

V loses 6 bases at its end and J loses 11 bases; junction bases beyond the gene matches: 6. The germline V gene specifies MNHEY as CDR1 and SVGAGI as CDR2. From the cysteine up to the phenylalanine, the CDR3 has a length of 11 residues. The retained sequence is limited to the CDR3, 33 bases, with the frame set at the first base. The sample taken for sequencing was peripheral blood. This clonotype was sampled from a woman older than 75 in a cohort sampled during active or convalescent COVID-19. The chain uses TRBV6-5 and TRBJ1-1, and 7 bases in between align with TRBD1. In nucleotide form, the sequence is TGTGCCAGCAGACACAGGGGTTGGGCTTTCTTT. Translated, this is CASRHRGWAFF.